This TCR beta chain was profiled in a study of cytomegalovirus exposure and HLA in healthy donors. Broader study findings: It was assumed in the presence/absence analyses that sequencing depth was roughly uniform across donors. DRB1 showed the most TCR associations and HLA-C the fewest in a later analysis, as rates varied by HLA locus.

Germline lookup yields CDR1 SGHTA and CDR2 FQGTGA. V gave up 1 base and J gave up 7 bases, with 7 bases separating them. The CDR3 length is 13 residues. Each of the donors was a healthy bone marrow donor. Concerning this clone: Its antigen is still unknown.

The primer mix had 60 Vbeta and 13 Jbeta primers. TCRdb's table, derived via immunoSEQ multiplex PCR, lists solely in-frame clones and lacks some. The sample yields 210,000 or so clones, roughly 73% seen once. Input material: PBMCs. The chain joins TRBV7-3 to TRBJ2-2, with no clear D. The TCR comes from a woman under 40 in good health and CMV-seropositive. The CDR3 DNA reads TGTGCCAGCAGCTTAAATGCGATCGGGGAGCTGTTTTTT. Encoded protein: CASSLNAIGELFF.